Listed below are T cell receptor beta chains from one sample, sequenced in a study of blood T cell repertoires in COVID-19. TCRdb's copy holds only in-frame clones and misses some; the assay was immunoSEQ multiplex PCR. The table shows roughly 110,000 clones, with about 88% occurring only once. Sample: peripheral blood. The receptors originated from a man aged 40-49 years with acute or convalescent COVID-19. Both conserved end residues are part of each CDR3. The order of the fields is D gene, clone size, V gene, J gene, CDR3 DNA, CDR3 protein. The D gene is left open where the match is weak. Clone size is shown for a subset of rows, as once, few, many or a class of expanded clone.

NA	NA	TRBV18	TRBJ1-5	TGTGCCAGCTCCCTCCTCGGGGGTGCGAATCAGCCCCAGCATTTT	CASSLLGGANQPQHF
TRBD1	NA	TRBV18	TRBJ1-2	TGTGCCAGCTCACCTGGGACAGGGGACCCTGGCTACACCTTC	CASSPGTGDPGYTF
NA	NA	TRBV7-3	TRBJ2-5	TGTGCCAGCAGCTTTGCCGGAGAGACCCAGTACTTC	CASSFAGETQYF
NA	NA	TRBV4-1	TRBJ2-1	TGCGCCAGCAGCCAAGCGGGGGTGGGATACAATGAGCAGTTCTTC	CASSQAGVGYNEQFF
TRBD1	NA	TRBV27	TRBJ1-2	TGTGCCAGCAGTAGACAGGGGGCCCCCTTCGGCTACACCTTC	CASSRQGAPFGYTF
TRBD1	NA	TRBV2	TRBJ1-5	TGTGCCAGCGGGGGGACAGGGGTTTTCAATCAGCCCCAGCATTTT	CASGGTGVFNQPQHF
NA	NA	TRBV7-2	TRBJ2-5	TGTGCCAGCAGCTCGGAAACAGGTCCTTGGGAGACCCAGTACTTC	CASSSETGPWETQYF
TRBD2	NA	TRBV7-6	TRBJ2-1	TGTGCCAGCAGCTTAGCCCCCTCCCCTAGCGGGGCCTTATCCTACAATGAGCAGTTCTTC	CASSLAPSPSGALSYNEQFF
NA	NA	TRBV19	TRBJ1-1	TGTGCCAGTAGTATACCTCGGGGGAACACTGAAGCTTTCTTT	CASSIPRGNTEAFF
TRBD1	NA	TRBV18	TRBJ2-5	TGTGCCAGCTCTTCGGGACAGGGATCGGTGGAGACCCAGTACTTC	CASSSGQGSVETQYF
NA	NA	TRBV6-6	TRBJ1-6	TGTGCCAGCCTCGGGGGGGGGTCACCCCTCCACTTT	CASLGGGSPLHF
TRBD2	NA	TRBV7-2	TRBJ2-7	TGTGCCAGCAGCAGGCGACTAGCGGGGTCCTACGAGCAGTACTTC	CASSRRLAGSYEQYF
NA	few	TRBV4-1	TRBJ1-2	TGCGCCAGCAGCCAAGTCGGAAGTAGCCGTTTGGAATATGGCTACACCTTC	CASSQVGSSRLEYGYTF
NA	NA	TRBV5-8	TRBJ1-1	TGTGCCAGCAGCTTGGGAGGTAGGGCAGGGGTAACTGAAGCTTTCTTT	CASSLGGRAGVTEAFF
TRBD1	NA	TRBV14	TRBJ1-1	TGTGCCAGCAACCCCCCGGGCAGGGGGCGAACTGAAGCTTTCTTT	CASNPPGRGRTEAFF
TRBD1	NA	TRBV24-1	TRBJ2-2	TGTGCCACCAGTGATTTCGACAGGGGGACGAACACCGGGGAGCTGTTTTTT	CATSDFDRGTNTGELFF
TRBD2	NA	TRBV18	TRBJ2-7	TGTGCCAGCTCCTCCGGGGGGGGCTCCTACGAGCAGTACTTC	CASSSGGGSYEQYF
TRBD1	NA	TRBV10-1	TRBJ2-7	TGCGCCAGCAGTGAGTCGAAGGGGGCGCCCCCCTACGAGCAGTACTTC	CASSESKGAPPYEQYF
TRBD2	NA	TRBV9	TRBJ2-5	TGTGCCAGCAGCGCGAGCGGGGGGCAGGAGACCCAGTACTTC	CASSASGGQETQYF
NA	NA	TRBV27	TRBJ2-7	TGTGCCAGCAGTTCACAGAGCTCCTACGAGCAGTACTTC	CASSSQSSYEQYF
TRBD1	NA	TRBV6-4	TRBJ2-2	TGTGCCAGCAGAAGGGGGCAGTCCGGGGAGCTGTTTTTT	CASRRGQSGELFF
TRBD1	NA	TRBV7-8	TRBJ1-2	TGTGCCAGCAGCTCATACCCAGGACAGGGCGACTATGGCTACACCTTC	CASSSYPGQGDYGYTF
TRBD1	NA	TRBV7-2	TRBJ1-2	TGTGCCAGCAGCCCAGAAGCAGGGGGCAACTATGGCTACACCTTC	CASSPEAGGNYGYTF
NA	NA	TRBV4-1	TRBJ1-1	TGCGCCAGCAGCTACAATACGGGGAACACTGAAGCTTTCTTT	CASSYNTGNTEAFF
TRBD2	NA	TRBV4-1	TRBJ2-1	TGCGCCAGCAGCCAACCGGGACTAGCGGGGGGTTCTTCAACTTACAATGAGCAGTTCTTC	CASSQPGLAGGSSTYNEQFF
NA	few	TRBV5-8	TRBJ1-6	TGTGCCAGCAGCTTGAATTGGGGCGGAAATTCACCCCTCCACTTT	CASSLNWGGNSPLHF
NA	NA	TRBV7-9	TRBJ1-1	TGTGCCAGCAGCTTGACAGCGGAAGCTTTCTTT	CASSLTAEAFF
TRBD2	NA	TRBV18	TRBJ2-7	TGTGCCAGCTCACCACTAGCGGGGGACTCCTACGAGCAGTACTTC	CASSPLAGDSYEQYF
NA	NA	TRBV2	TRBJ2-7	NA	CASSAFVGTGAYF
TRBD2	NA	TRBV6-5	TRBJ2-7	TGTGCCAGCAGTTACGTGGCTAGCGGGGGGAAATACGAGCAGTACTTC	CASSYVASGGKYEQYF
NA	NA	TRBV25-1	TRBJ2-3	TGTGCCAGCAGTGGACGCAAGGACTACACAGATACGCAGTATTTT	CASSGRKDYTDTQYF
NA	NA	TRBV7-4	TRBJ1-1	TGTGCCAGCAGCCCAACTACCCGCTGTCGGATGAACACTGAAGCTTTCTTT	CASSPTTRCRMNTEAFF
TRBD1	NA	TRBV7-8	TRBJ1-1	TGTGCCAGCAGCTTAGGGGTTGGTGGGACAGGGGTGATAGCTTTCTTT	CASSLGVGGTGVIAFF
NA	NA	TRBV7-9	TRBJ2-3	TGTGCCAGCAGCCCCGCCCCGGAGGCCACAGATACGCAGTATTTT	CASSPAPEATDTQYF
NA	NA	TRBV6-1	TRBJ1-6	TGTGCCAGCAGTGAAATGGGGCATGATTCACCCCTCCACTTT	CASSEMGHDSPLHF
TRBD2	few	TRBV14	TRBJ2-2	TGTGCCAGCAGCCAATTTCTAGCGGGGGTAACCGGGGAGCTGTTTTTT	CASSQFLAGVTGELFF
TRBD1	NA	TRBV7-8	TRBJ1-5	TGTGCCAGCAGCTTATCCGGACAGGGGATTGGAAAAGCCCAGCCCCAGCATTTT	CASSLSGQGIGKAQPQHF
NA	NA	TRBV30	TRBJ1-3	TGTGCCTGGAGTCTCACTAACTCTGGAAACACCATATATTTT	CAWSLTNSGNTIYF
TRBD1	NA	TRBV25-1	TRBJ1-1	TGTGCCGTAGTAAGGACAGGGGCCACTGAAGCTTTCTTT	CAVVRTGATEAFF
NA	NA	TRBV29-1	TRBJ2-1	TGCAGCGTTGAAGACCCAACTCCTTTCTATGAGCAGTTCTTC	CSVEDPTPFYEQFF
TRBD1	NA	TRBV7-7	TRBJ2-2	TGTGCCAGCAGCCTCGGGACAGGGAGAGGGACCGGGGAGCTGTTTTTT	CASSLGTGRGTGELFF
NA	NA	TRBV19	TRBJ1-6	TGTGCCAGTACTGAGTCGCGGTCCAATTCACCCCTCCACTTT	CASTESRSNSPLHF
TRBD1	once	TRBV4-1	TRBJ1-1	TGCGCCAGCAGCCAACGCGACAGGGGAGTTGAAGCTTTCTTT	CASSQRDRGVEAFF
NA	once	TRBV5-1	TRBJ1-3	TGCGCCAGCAGCTTAGGGGGCTCTGGAAACACCATATATTTT	CASSLGGSGNTIYF